These T cell receptor beta chains were read from a single sample in a study of STAT3 mutations in large granular lymphocyte leukemia. Only in-frame clones appear in the TCRdb table, and some are missing; sequencing was by immunoSEQ multiplex PCR. The sample has approximately 45,000 clones, roughly three quarters seen once; the top ten hold around 0.44%. The specimen sequenced was PBMCs. Source of these receptors: a human donor with T large granular lymphocyte leukemia. Some clones in this sample may be carry-over from other donors' samples. CDR3s include the opening cysteine and the closing phenylalanine or tryptophan. The D gene is left open where the match is weak. Not all rows give a size; the values are once, few, many and, for expanded clones, a class.

cdr3_nt: TGTGCCAGCAGCGTAGCGGGGGCTAGGGAGACCCAGTACTTC
cdr3_aa: CASSVAGARETQYF
d_call: .
clone_size: .
v_call: TRBV9
j_call: TRBJ2-5

cdr3_nt: TGTGCCAGCAGCTTAGCTCAGACTAATGAAAAACTGTTTTTT
cdr3_aa: CASSLAQTNEKLFF
d_call: .
clone_size: once
v_call: TRBV7-2
j_call: TRBJ1-4

cdr3_nt: TGCGCCAGCAGCCGGCAGACAGGCGACTATGGCTACACCTTC
cdr3_aa: CASSRQTGDYGYTF
d_call: .
clone_size: .
v_call: TRBV4-3
j_call: TRBJ1-2

cdr3_nt: TGTGCCAGCTCACCCGGGACAGGGGGCACCGGGGAGCTGTTTTTT
cdr3_aa: CASSPGTGGTGELFF
d_call: TRBD1
clone_size: few
v_call: TRBV18
j_call: TRBJ2-2

cdr3_nt: TGCGCCAGCAGCCAAGTTCCCGGGTCGTCGGGTCAGCCCCAGCATTTT
cdr3_aa: CASSQVPGSSGQPQHF
d_call: .
clone_size: .
v_call: TRBV4-1
j_call: TRBJ1-5

cdr3_nt: TGTGCCAGCAGCTTAGAGAGAGGACAGGCAAACATTCAGTACTTC
cdr3_aa: CASSLERGQANIQYF
d_call: TRBD1
clone_size: few
v_call: TRBV7-2
j_call: TRBJ2-4

cdr3_nt: TGTGCCAGCTCACCACCGGGACGGTCAGGCACTGAAGCTTTCTTT
cdr3_aa: CASSPPGRSGTEAFF
d_call: .
clone_size: .
v_call: TRBV18
j_call: TRBJ1-1

cdr3_nt: TGTGCCAGCAGCCCCCGGGTCGACTCTGGAAACACCATATATTTT
cdr3_aa: CASSPRVDSGNTIYF
d_call: .
clone_size: .
v_call: TRBV11-2
j_call: TRBJ1-3

cdr3_nt: TGTGCCAGCAGCCAAGATACGGGGCCCTTGACTGGTGAGCAGTACTTC
cdr3_aa: CASSQDTGPLTGEQYF
d_call: .
clone_size: .
v_call: TRBV4-2
j_call: TRBJ2-7

cdr3_nt: TGTGCCAGCAGCGGCGACTGGAGCAATCAGCCCCAGCATTTT
cdr3_aa: CASSGDWSNQPQHF
d_call: .
clone_size: .
v_call: TRBV7-9
j_call: TRBJ1-5

cdr3_nt: TGTGCCTGGAGTACAAGGGAACGCTACGAGCAGTACTTC
cdr3_aa: CAWSTRERYEQYF
d_call: .
clone_size: .
v_call: TRBV30
j_call: TRBJ2-7

cdr3_nt: TGTGCCAGCAGCGTAGACTATACCGGGGAGCTGTTTTTT
cdr3_aa: CASSVDYTGELFF
d_call: .
clone_size: few
v_call: TRBV9
j_call: TRBJ2-2

cdr3_nt: TGCGCCAGCAGCCAGGGGGGGCTCTACGAGCAGTACTTC
cdr3_aa: CASSQGGLYEQYF
d_call: .
clone_size: .
v_call: TRBV5-1
j_call: TRBJ2-7

cdr3_nt: TGTGCCAGCAGCCCCCGGGACAGAACGTATAGCAATCAGCCCCAGCATTTT
cdr3_aa: CASSPRDRTYSNQPQHF
d_call: TRBD1
clone_size: .
v_call: TRBV7-8
j_call: TRBJ1-5